This T cell receptor (beta chain) came from a study of T-cell reconstitution after alpha-beta-depleted transplantation in children. General observations from the study: By one year post-transplant, T-cell counts and diversity largely arose from T cells that were newly produced. Several hundred expanded graft clones reportedly were the source of alpha-beta T cells about two months after transplant. Surviving recipient T cells and intrathymic progenitors accounted for some patients' high TCRbeta diversity at day 60.

This clonotype has a handful of counts. The antigen is undetermined. Using unique molecular identifiers, the investigators prepared the TCRbeta library. Each CDR3 protein gets one entry after TCRdb re-called the PCR reads with MiXCR. The sample has 550,000 to 800,000 distinct CDR3 sequences, about 12% seen once. The CDR3 extends over 15 amino acids. From germline, CDR1 is SQVTM and CDR2 ANQGSEA. V shed 4 bases, J shed 3 bases, and the junction held 11 bases outside the gene matches. The rearrangement joins TRBV29-1 to TRBJ2-5; 7 bases agree with TRBD1. The sequences come from PBMCs, collected before TCRalphabeta/CD19-depleted stem cell transplant. The receptor was isolated from a girl aged 2-10 years with congenital amegakaryocytic thrombocytopenia, due to receive a stem cell transplant. This CDR3 is CSVVWLKGAKETQYF. The CDR3 coding sequence is TGCAGCGTTGTGTGGTTGAAGGGGGCAAAAGAGACCCAGTACTTC.